This T cell receptor (beta chain) emerged from a study of CD8 T cells in Susac syndrome. This clonotype occurred once. Negative magnetic isolation gave CD8+ and CD4+ cells; FACS enriched CD8+ TEMRA. Random hexamers were used to reverse transcribe an amount of 0.5 to 1 ug RNA. An immunoSEQ multiplex PCR amplified TCR beta CDR3 over 54 Vbeta and 13 Jbeta. Via MiXCR, TCRdb re-called the immunoSEQ multiplex PCR reads, giving one row per CDR3 protein. The sample shows some 180,000 distinct CDR3 sequences, approximately 95% of them seen only once. Sequencing was performed on CD4+ T cells from PBMCs. This clonotype was sampled from a human donor in good health.

CDR3 nucleotides: TGTGCCAGCAAGACCCGGGACAGGGGCTACGAGCAGTACTTC. Protein: CASKTRDRGYEQYF. This chain connects TRBV13 to TRBJ2-7; 10 nucleotides match TRBD1. Losses at the gene ends were 7 bases for V and 3 bases for J; bases not matched to a gene: 6. From germline, CDR1 is PRHDT and CDR2 FYEKMQ (reference sequence). The CDR3 length is 14 residues.